This T cell receptor (beta chain) was recovered during a study of T cell responses to AZD1222 COVID-19 vaccine. Notes on the study in general: After two AZD1222 doses, spike-specific TCR breadth and depth rose versus day 0. White British ancestry dominated among donors, who included more females, and clonal diversity was possibly underestimated. In the spike-specific TCR repertoire, nearly half reportedly target unmutated variant regions.

To note about this clone: Antigen specificity is unknown.

The data were produced by immunoSEQ multiplex PCR, yet TCRdb's version contains in-frame clones alone and is incomplete. The table lists approximately 130,000 clones, around nine tenths of them singletons, with approximately 28% in the top ten. CDR3 length: 11 residues. The V gene's germline CDR1 is GTSNPN and CDR2 SVGIG (reference sequence). With 2 bases removed from V and 2 bases from J, the gap between germline ends came to 3 bases. This chain connects TRBV30 to TRBJ1-2; D is unclear. The source of this sequence is an adult in good health. The sample consisted of peripheral blood, taken on day 0 of AZD1222 vaccination. CDR3 sequence reads: CAWSQNYGYTF. CDR3 DNA: TGTGCCTGGAGTCAGAACTATGGCTACACCTTC.